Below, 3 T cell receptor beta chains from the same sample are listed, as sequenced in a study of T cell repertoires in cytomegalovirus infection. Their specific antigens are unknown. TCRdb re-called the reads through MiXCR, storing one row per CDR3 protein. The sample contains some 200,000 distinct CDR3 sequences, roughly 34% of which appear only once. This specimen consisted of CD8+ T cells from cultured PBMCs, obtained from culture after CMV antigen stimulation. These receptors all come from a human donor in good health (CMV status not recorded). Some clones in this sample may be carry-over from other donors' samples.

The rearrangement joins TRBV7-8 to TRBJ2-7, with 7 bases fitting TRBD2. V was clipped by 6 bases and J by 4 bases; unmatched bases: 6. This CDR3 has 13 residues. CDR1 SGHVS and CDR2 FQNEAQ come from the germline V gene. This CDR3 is CASRSGEGYEQYF. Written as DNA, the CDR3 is TGTGCCAGCAGATCCGGGGAGGGTTACGAGCAGTACTTC.

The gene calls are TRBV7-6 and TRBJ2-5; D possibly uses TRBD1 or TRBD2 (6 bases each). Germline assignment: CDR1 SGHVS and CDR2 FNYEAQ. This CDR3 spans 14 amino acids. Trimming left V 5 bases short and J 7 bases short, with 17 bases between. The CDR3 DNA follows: TGTGCCAGCAGCCCCCCCGGGGGCCTAGGGACCCAGTACTTC. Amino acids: CASSPPGGLGTQYF. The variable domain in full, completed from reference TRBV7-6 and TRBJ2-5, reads GAGVSQSPRYKVTKRGQDVALRCDPISGHVSLYWYRQALGQGPEFLTYFNYEAQQDKSGLPNDRFSAERPEGSISTLTIQRTEQRDSAMYRCASSPPGGLGTQYFGPGTRLLVL.

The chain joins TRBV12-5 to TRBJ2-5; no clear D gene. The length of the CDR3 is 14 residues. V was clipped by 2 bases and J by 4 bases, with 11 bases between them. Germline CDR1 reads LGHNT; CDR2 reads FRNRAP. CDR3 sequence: CASGLSASLETQYF. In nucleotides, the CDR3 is TGTGCTAGTGGTTTGAGTGCCAGTTTAGAGACCCAGTACTTC. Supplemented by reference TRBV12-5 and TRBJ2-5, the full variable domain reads DARVTQTPRHKVTEMGQEVTMRCQPILGHNTVFWYRQTMMQGLELLAYFRNRAPLDDSGMPKDRFSAEMPDATLATLKIQPSEPRDSAVYFCASGLSASLETQYFGPGTRLLVL.